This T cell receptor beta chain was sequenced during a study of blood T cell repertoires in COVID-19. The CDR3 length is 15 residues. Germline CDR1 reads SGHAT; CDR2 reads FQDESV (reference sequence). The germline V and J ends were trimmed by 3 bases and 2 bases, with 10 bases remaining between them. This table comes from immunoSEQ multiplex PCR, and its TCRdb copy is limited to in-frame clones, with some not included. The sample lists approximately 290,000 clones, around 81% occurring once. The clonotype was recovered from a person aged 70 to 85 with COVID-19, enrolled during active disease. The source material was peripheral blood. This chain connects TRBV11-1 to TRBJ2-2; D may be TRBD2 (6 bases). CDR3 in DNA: TGTGCCAGCAGCTTTACTAGCAGTAACACCGGGGAGCTGTTTTTT. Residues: CASSFTSSNTGELFF.